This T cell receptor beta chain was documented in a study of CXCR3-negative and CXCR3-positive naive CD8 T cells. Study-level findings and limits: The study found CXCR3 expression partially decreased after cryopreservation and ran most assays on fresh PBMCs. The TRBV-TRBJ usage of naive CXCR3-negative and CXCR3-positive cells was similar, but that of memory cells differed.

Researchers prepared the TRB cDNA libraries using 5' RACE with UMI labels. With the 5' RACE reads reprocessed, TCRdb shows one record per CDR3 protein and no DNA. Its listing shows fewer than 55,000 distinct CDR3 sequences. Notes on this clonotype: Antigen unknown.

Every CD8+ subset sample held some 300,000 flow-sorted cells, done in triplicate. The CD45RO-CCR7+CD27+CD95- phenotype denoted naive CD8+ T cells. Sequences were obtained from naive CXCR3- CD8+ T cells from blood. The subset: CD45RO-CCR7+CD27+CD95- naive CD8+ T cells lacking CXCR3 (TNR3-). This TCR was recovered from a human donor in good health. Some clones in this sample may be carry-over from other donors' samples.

CDR3: CASSSTLIKTDPLTLNTIYF. This chain links TRBV7-9 with TRBJ1-3; TCRdb reports TRBD1, a call that lacks DNA to check it against. CDR1 SEHNR and CDR2 FQNEAQ come from the germline V gene (reference sequence). The CDR3 loop spans 20 amino acids. Based on the CDR3 plus reference TRBV7-9 and TRBJ1-3, the full variable domain is DTGVSQNPRHKITKRGQNVTFRCDPISEHNRLYWYRQTLGQGPEFLTYFQNEAQLEKSRLLSDRFSAERPKGSFSTLEIQRTEQGDSAMYLCASSSTLIKTDPLTLNTIYFGEGSWLTVV.